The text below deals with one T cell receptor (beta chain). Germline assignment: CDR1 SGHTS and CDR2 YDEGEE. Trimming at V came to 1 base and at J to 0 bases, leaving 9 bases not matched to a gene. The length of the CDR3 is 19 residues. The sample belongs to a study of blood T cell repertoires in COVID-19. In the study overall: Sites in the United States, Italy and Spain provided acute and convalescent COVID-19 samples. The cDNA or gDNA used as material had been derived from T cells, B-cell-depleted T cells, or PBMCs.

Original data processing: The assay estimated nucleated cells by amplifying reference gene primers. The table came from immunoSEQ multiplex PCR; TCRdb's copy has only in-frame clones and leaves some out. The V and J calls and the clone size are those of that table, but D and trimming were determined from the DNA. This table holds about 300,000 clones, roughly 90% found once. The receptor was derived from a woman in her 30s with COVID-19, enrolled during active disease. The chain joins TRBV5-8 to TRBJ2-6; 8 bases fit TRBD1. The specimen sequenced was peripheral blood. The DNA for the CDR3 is TGTGCCAGCAGCTTGTACCCCGGGACAGGCAGCTCTGGGGCCAACGTCCTGACTTTC. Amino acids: CASSLYPGTGSSGANVLTF.